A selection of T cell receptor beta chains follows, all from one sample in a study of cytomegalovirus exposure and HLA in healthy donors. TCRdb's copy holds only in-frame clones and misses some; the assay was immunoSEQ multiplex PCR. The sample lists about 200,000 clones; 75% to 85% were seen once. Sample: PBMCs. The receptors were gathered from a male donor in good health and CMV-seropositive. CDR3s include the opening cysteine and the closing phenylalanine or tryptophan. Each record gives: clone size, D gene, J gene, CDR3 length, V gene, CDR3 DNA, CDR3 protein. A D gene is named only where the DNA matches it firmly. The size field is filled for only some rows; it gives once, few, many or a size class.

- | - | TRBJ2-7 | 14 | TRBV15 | TGTGCCACCAGCAGATGGACAGATTTGTACGAGCAGTACTTC | CATSRWTDLYEQYF
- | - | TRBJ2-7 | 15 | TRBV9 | TGTGCCAGCAGCGTCGGGCCTACAGGCTCCTACGAGCAGTACTTC | CASSVGPTGSYEQYF
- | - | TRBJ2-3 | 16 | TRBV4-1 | TGCGCCAGCAGCCAAGAGGGGCAGGGGTTCACAGATACGCAGTATTTT | CASSQEGQGFTDTQYF
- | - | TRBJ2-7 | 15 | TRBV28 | TGTGCCAGCAGTTTAAGTCAGCCCCAGGGGGGTTGGCAGTACTTC | CASSLSQPQGGWQYF
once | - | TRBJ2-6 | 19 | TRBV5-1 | TGCGCCAGCAATATGGAGTTCGCGGGTTTCTTCCCCGGGGCCAACGTCCTGACTTTC | CASNMEFAGFFPGANVLTF
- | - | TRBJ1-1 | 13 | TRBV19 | TGTGCCAGTAGACAGGGATGGAGCGCTGAAGCTTTCTTT | CASRQGWSAEAFF
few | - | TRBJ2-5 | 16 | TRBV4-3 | TGCGCCAGCAGCCAGGGCGTACAGGGTCTGGCAGAGACCCAGTACTTC | CASSQGVQGLAETQYF
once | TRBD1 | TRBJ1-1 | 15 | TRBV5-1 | TGCGCCAGCAGCCGGGGACAGGGGGACGGCACTGAAGCTTTCTTT | CASSRGQGDGTEAFF
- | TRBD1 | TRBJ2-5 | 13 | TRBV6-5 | TGTGCCAGCAGTTCAACAGGGGTCGGGACCCAGTACTTC | CASSSTGVGTQYF
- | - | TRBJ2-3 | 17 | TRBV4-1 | TGCGCCAGCAGCCAGGCGAGCGACTACCTAATGTTGGATACGCAGTATTTT | CASSQASDYLMLDTQYF
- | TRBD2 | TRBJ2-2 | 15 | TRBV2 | TGTGCCAGCAGTCTAGCGGGAGGGCCGGCCGGGGAGCTGTTTTTT | CASSLAGGPAGELFF
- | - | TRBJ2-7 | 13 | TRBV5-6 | TGTGCCAGCAACCCGGAGGGTTCTTACGAGCAGTACTTC | CASNPEGSYEQYF
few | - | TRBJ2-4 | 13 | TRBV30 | TGTGCCTGGAGTGAACAGAGTAAAAACATTCAGTACTTC | CAWSEQSKNIQYF
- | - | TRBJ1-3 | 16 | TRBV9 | TGTGCCAGCAGCCCCTCCCCCGGGTCCTCTGGAAACACCATATATTTT | CASSPSPGSSGNTIYF
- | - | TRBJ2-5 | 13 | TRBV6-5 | TGTGCCAGCAGTCCACCAGGGAGGGAGACCCAGTACTTC | CASSPPGRETQYF
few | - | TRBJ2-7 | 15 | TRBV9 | TGTGCCAGCAGCTCCGGGGACGGGAGCTCCTACGAGCAGTACTTC | CASSSGDGSSYEQYF
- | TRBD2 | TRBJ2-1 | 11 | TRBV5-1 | TGCGCCAGCGGATCCGGGACTAGCGCGTTCTTC | CASGSGTSAFF
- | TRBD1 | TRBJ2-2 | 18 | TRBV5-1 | TGCGCCAGCCAAGCCGGGGTTTGGGGGACAGCGAACACCGGGGAGCTGTTTTTT | CASQAGVWGTANTGELFF
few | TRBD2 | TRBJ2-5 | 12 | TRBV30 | TGTGCCTCTAGCGGGAAATCAGAGACCCAGTACTTC | CASSGKSETQYF
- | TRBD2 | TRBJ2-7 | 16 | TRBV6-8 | TGTGCCAGCAGTTCCCTACTAGCGGCTCGCTTCTACGAGCAGTACTTC | CASSSLLAARFYEQYF
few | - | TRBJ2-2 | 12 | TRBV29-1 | TGCAGCGCGCACAGGGCCGCCGGGGAGCTGTTTTTT | CSAHRAAGELFF
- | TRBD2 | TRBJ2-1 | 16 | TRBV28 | TGTGCCAGCAGCTTTCGGCGGACTAGCGGGTACAATGAGCAGTTCTTC | CASSFRRTSGYNEQFF
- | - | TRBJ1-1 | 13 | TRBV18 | TGTGCCAGCTCACCCAGTGCGAACACTGAAGCTTTCTTT | CASSPSANTEAFF
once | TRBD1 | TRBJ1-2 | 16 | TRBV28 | TGTGCCAGCAGTGGACAGGGCAGAGGGGCTAACTATGGCTACACCTTC | CASSGQGRGANYGYTF
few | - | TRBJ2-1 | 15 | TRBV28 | TGTGCCAGCAGTTTCAGGGTCTCCGTATACAATGAGCAGTTCTTC | CASSFRVSVYNEQFF
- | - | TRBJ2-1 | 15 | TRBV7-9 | TGTGCCAGCAAATGGGCAGGCTCCACCGGCGATGAGCAGTTCTTC | CASKWAGSTGDEQFF
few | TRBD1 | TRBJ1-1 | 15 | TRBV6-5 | TGTGCCAGCAAGAGGAACAGGGGGCCGGACACTGAAGCTTTCTTT | CASKRNRGPDTEAFF
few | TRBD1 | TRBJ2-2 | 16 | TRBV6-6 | TGTGCCAGCAGCTTGGAACAGGGGGACATCTCCGGGGAGCTGTTTTTT | CASSLEQGDISGELFF
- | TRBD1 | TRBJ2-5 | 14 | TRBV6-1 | TGTGCCAGCTTAACCCAGGGGGTAGGGGAGACCCAGTACTTC | CASLTQGVGETQYF
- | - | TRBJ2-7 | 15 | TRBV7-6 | TGTGCCAGCAGCTTTAGACTGAGTCAGATCTACGAGCAGTACTTC | CASSFRLSQIYEQYF
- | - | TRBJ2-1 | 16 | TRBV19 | TGTGCCAGTACTACCGACGCGACATTCTCCTACAATGAGCAGTTCTTC | CASTTDATFSYNEQFF
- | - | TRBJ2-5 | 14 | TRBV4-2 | TGTGCCAGCAGCCAACGAATCCAAGCGGAGACCCAGTACTTC | CASSQRIQAETQYF
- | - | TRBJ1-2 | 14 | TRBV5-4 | TGTGCCAGCAGCTTGGCGGGGGGCAACTATGGCTACACCTTC | CASSLAGGNYGYTF
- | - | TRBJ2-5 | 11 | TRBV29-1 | TGCAGCGTTGAGAGTCAAGAGACCCAGTACTTC | CSVESQETQYF
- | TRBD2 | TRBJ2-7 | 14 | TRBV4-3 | TGCGCCAGCAGCCAGGGACTAGCGGGCTACGAGCAGTACTTC | CASSQGLAGYEQYF
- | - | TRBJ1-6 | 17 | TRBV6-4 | TGTGCCAGCAGTGAAGTTCACGGGGGCTCCTATAATTCACCCCTCCACTTT | CASSEVHGGSYNSPLHF
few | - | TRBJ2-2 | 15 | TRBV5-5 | TGTGCCAGCAGCTTGGGTTCCAGTAACACCGGGGAGCTGTTTTTT | CASSLGSSNTGELFF
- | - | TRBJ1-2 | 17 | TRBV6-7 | TGTGCCAGCAGTTACTCAGTGACCAGACAGGTGGGATTTGGCTACACCTTC | CASSYSVTRQVGFGYTF
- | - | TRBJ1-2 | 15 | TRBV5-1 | TGCGCCAGCAGCTTGGCGGCAGGTGGGAACTATGGCTACACCTTC | CASSLAAGGNYGYTF
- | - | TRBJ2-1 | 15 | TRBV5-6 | TGTGCCAGCAGCTTTCTGGCGGGGTACTACAATGAGCAGTTCTTC | CASSFLAGYYNEQFF
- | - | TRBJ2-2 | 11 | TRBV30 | TGTGCCTTCGGACAGTTTGGGGAGCTGTTTTTT | CAFGQFGELFF
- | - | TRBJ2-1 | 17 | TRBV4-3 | TGCGCCAGCAGCCAGGACGCCAGCGGAAGCTCCTACAATGAGCAGTTCTTC | CASSQDASGSSYNEQFF
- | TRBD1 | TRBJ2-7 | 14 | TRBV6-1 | TGTGCCAGCAGTGATGACAGGGGCTCCTACGAGCAGTACTTC | CASSDDRGSYEQYF
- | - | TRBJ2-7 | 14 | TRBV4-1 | TGCGCCAGCAGCCTAGGGACTTCCGCCTACGAGCAGTACTTC | CASSLGTSAYEQYF